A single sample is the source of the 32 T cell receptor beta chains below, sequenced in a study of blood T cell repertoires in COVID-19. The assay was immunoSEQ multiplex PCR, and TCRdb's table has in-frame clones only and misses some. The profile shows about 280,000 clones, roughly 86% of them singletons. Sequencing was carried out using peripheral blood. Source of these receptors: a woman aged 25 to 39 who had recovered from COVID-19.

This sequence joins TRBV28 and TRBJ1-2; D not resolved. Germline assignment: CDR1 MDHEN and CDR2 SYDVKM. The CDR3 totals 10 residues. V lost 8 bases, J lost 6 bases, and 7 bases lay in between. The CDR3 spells CASRSDGYTF. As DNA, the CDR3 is TGTGCCAGCCGGTCGGATGGCTACACCTTC.

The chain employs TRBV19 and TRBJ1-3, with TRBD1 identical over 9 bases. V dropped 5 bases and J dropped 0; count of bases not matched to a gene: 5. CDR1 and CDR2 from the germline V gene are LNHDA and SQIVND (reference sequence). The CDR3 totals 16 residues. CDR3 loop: CASSGYRGHSGNTIYF. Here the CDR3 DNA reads TGTGCCAGTAGTGGGTACAGGGGGCACTCTGGAAACACCATATATTTT.

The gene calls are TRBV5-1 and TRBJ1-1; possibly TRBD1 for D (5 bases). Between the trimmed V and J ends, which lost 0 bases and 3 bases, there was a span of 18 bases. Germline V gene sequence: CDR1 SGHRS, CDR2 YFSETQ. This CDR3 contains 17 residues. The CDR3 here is CASSLGASGGMDTEAFF. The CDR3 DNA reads TGCGCCAGCAGCTTGGGTGCATCGGGGGGGATGGACACTGAAGCTTTCTTT.

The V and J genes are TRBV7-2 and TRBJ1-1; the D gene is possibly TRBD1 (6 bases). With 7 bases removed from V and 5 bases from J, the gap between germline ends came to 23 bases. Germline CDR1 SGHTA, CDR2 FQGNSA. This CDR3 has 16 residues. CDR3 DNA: TGTGCCAGCACAAGAGGACAGCCCATGGTGGGTACTGAAGCTTTCTTT. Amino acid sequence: CASTRGQPMVGTEAFF.

In nucleotides, the CDR3 is TGCGCCAGCAGCTTGGTGGGCAGGGAGCAGTACTTC. It translates to CASSLVGREQYF. The rearrangement uses TRBV5-1 and TRBJ2-7; D is ambiguous. Trimming stripped 0 bases from V and 7 bases from J, with 8 bases between. CDR1 and CDR2 (germline): SGHRS, YFSETQ. The CDR3 has 12 amino acids. Combining the CDR3 with reference TRBV5-1 and TRBJ2-7 gives the whole variable domain KAGVTQTPRYLIKTRGQQVTLSCSPISGHRSVSWYQQTPGQGLQFLFEYFSETQRNKGNFPGRFSGRQFSNSRSEMNVSTLELGDSALYLCASSLVGREQYFGPGTRLTVT.

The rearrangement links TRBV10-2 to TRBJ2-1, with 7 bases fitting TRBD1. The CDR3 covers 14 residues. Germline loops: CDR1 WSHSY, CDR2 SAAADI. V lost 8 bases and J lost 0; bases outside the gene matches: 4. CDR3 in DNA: TGCGCCAGCGGGGGACAGTCCTCCTACAATGAGCAGTTCTTC. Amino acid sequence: CASGGQSSYNEQFF.

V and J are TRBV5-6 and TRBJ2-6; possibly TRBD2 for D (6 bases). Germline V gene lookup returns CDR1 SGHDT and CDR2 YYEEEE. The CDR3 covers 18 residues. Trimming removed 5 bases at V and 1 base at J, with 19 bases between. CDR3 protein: CASSWGVGPPSGANVLTF. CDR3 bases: TGTGCCAGCAGTTGGGGGGTAGGCCCTCCATCTGGGGCCAACGTCCTGACTTTC.

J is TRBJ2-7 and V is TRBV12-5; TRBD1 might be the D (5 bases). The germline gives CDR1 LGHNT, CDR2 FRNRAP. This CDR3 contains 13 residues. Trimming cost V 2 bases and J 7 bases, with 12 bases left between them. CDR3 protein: CASGLSWGREQYF. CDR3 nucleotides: TGTGCTAGTGGTTTGTCTTGGGGCCGGGAGCAGTACTTC.

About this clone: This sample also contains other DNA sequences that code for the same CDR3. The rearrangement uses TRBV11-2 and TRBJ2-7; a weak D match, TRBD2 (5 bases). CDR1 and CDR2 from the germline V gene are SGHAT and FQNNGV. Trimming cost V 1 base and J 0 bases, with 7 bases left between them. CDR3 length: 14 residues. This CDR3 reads CASSLGAGSYEQYF. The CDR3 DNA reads TGTGCCAGCAGCTTAGGGGCGGGCTCCTACGAGCAGTACTTC.

The DNA of the CDR3 is TGCGCCAGTGCCGAGGGGACAGGGGAAACAGATACGCAGTATTTT. It codes for CASAEGTGETDTQYF. This rearrangement joins TRBV5-1 to TRBJ2-3, with 10 bases lining up with TRBD1. V lost 8 bases, J lost 3 bases, and 9 bases stayed unmatched. This CDR3 comprises 15 residues. Germline V gene data show CDR1 as SGHRS and CDR2 as YFSETQ.

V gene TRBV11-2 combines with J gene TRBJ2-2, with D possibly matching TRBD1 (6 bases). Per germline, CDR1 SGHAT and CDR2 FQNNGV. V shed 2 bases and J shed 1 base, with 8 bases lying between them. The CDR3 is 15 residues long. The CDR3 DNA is TGTGCCAGCAGCTTAAGGACAGAGAACACCGGGGAGCTGTTTTTT. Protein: CASSLRTENTGELFF. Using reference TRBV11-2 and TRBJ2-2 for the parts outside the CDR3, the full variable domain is EAGVAQSPRYKIIEKRQSVAFWCNPISGHATLYWYQQILGQGPKLLIQFQNNGVVDDSQLPKDRFSAERLKGVDSTLKIQPAKLEDSAVYLCASSLRTENTGELFFGEGSRLTVL.

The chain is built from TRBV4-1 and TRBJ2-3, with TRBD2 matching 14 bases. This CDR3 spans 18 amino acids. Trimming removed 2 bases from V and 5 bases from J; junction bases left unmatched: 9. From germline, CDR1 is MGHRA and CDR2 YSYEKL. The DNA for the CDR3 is TGCGCCAGCAGCCAACCATCGGGACTAGCGGGAGTTGAAGATACGCAGTATTTT. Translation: CASSQPSGLAGVEDTQYF.

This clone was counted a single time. The CDR3 here is CASSLARREQFF. CDR3 sequence (DNA): TGTGCCAGCAGCTTGGCACGGCGGGAGCAGTTCTTC. The chain carries TRBV5-6 and TRBJ2-1; no reliable D call. Germline V gene sequence: CDR1 SGHDT, CDR2 YYEEEE. With 0 bases removed from V and 10 bases from J, the gap between germline ends came to 8 bases. CDR3 size: 12 residues.

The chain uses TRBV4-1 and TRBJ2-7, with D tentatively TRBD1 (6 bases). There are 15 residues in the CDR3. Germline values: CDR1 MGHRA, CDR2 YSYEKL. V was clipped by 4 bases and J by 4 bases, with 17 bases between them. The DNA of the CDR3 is TGCGCCAGCAGCCGGGCCCAATCCCAGGGGTACGAGCAGTACTTC. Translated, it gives CASSRAQSQGYEQYF.

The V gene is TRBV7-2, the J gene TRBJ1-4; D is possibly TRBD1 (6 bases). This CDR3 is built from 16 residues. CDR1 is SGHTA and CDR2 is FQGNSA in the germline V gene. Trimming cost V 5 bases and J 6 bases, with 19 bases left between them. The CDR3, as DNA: TGTGCCAGCAGCCTATACGCGGGGGGCGCTTATGAAAAACTGTTTTTT. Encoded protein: CASSLYAGGAYEKLFF.

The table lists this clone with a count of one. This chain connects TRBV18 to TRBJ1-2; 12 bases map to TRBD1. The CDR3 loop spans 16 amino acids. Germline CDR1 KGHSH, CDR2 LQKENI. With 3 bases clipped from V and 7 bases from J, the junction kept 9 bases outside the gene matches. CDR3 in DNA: TGTGCCAGCTCACCGGCCGGGACAGGGGGCACTGGTGGCTACACCTTC. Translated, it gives CASSPAGTGGTGGYTF.

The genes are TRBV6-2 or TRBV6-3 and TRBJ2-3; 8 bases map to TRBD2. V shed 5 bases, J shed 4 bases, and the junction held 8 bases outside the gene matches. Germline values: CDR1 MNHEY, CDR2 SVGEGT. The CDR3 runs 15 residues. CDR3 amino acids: CASSPDAGGADTQYF. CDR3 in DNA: TGTGCCAGCAGTCCGGACGCCGGGGGGGCAGATACGCAGTATTTT.

CDR3 loop: CASSARQVTNTEAFF. CDR3 coding DNA: TGTGCCAGCAGCGCACGACAGGTCACGAACACTGAAGCTTTCTTT. The chain has TRBV5-6 and TRBJ1-1; weak D call: TRBD1 (6 bases). CDR3 length equals 15 residues. The germline V and J ends were trimmed by 4 bases and 1 base, with 14 bases remaining between them. Looked up from germline, CDR1 is SGHDT and CDR2 is YYEEEE.

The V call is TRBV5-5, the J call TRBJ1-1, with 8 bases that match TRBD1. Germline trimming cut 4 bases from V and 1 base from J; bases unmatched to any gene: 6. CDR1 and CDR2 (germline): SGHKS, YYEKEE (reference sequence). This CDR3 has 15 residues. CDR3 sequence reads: CASSPRQGKNTEAFF. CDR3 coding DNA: TGTGCCAGCAGCCCACGACAGGGGAAGAACACTGAAGCTTTCTTT.

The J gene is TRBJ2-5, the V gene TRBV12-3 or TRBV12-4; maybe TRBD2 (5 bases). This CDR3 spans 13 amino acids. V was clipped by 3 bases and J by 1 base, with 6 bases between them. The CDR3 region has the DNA TGTGCCAGCAGTTTGCGGGCCCAAGAGACCCAGTACTTC. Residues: CASSLRAQETQYF.

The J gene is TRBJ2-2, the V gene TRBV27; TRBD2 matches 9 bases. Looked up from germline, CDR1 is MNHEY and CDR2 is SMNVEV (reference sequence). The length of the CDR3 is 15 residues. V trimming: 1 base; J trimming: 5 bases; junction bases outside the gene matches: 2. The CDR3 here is CASSLYLAGTGELFF. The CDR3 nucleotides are TGTGCCAGCAGTTTATACCTAGCGGGGACCGGGGAGCTGTTTTTT.

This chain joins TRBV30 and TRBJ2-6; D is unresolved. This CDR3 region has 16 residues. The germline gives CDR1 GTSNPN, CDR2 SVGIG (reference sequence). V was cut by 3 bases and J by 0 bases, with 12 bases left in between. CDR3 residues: CAWSRILISGANVLTF. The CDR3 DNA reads TGTGCCTGGAGCCGCATACTGATCTCTGGGGCCAACGTCCTGACTTTC.

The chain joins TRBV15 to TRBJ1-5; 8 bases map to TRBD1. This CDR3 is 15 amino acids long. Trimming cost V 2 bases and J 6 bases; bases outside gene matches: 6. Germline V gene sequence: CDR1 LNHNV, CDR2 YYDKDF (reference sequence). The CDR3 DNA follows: TGTGCCACCAGCAGAACCCCAGGGGGCAGTCAGCCCCAGCATTTT. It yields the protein CATSRTPGGSQPQHF.

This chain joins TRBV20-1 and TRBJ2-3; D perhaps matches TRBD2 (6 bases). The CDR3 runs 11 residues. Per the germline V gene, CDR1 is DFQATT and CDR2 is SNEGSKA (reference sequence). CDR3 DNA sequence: TGCGTCTTCTCGGGAGTGAAGACGCAGTATTTT. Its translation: CVFSGVKTQYF.

This chain's CDR3 is CSTRQGSNTEAFF. DNA of the CDR3: TGCAGCACCCGACAGGGATCGAACACTGAAGCTTTCTTT. V usage is TRBV29-1 and J usage is TRBJ1-1, with TRBD1 identical over 7 bases. With 8 bases clipped from V and 1 base from J, the junction kept 7 bases outside the gene matches. Germline lookup yields CDR1 SQVTM and CDR2 ANQGSEA. The CDR3 loop spans 13 amino acids.

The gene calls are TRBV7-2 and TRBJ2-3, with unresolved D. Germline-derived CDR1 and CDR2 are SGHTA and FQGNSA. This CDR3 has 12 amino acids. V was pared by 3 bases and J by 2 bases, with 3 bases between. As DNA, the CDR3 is TGTGCCAGCAGCTTTAACACAGATACGCAGTATTTT. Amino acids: CASSFNTDTQYF.

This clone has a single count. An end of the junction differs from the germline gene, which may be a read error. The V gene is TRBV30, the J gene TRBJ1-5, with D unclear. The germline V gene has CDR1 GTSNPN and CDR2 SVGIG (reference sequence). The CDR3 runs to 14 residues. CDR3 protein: CAWSGKASSQPQHF. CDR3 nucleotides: TGTGCCTGGAGCGGCAAGGCTAGCAGTCAGCCCCAGCATTTT.

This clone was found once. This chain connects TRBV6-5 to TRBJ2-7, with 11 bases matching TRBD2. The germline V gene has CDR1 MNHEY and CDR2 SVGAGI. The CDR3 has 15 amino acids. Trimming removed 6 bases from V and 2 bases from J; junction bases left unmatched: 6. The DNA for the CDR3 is TGTGCCAGCAGCCTAGGGACTAGCGGCCCCTACGAGCAGTACTTC. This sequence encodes CASSLGTSGPYEQYF.

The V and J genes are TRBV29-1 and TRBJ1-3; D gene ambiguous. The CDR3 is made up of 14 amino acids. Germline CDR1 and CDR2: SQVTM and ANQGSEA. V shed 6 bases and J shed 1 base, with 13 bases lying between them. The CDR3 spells CSVTWGGSGNTIYF. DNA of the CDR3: TGCAGCGTCACATGGGGAGGGTCTGGAAACACCATATATTTT. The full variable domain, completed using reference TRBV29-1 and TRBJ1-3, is SAVISQKPSRDICQRGTSLTIQCQVDSQVTMMFWYRQQPGQSLTLIATANQGSEATYESGFVIDKFPISRPNLTFSTLTVSNMSPEDSSIYLCSVTWGGSGNTIYFGEGSWLTVV.

CDR3 sequence reads: CASRSGQRNTEAFF. The CDR3 DNA reads TGTGCCAGTAGGTCAGGACAGCGGAACACTGAAGCTTTCTTT. The rearrangement links TRBV19 to TRBJ1-1; D might be TRBD1 (6 bases). This CDR3 contains 14 residues. The germline V and J ends were trimmed by 6 bases and 1 base, with 12 bases remaining between them. From germline, CDR1 is LNHDA and CDR2 SQIVND (reference sequence).

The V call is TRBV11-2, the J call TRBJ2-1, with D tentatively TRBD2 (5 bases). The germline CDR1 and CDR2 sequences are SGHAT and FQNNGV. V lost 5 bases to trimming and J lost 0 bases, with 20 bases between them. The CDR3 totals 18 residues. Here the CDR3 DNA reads TGTGCCAGCAGCCCAAGTTGGGCGGGTTCGCTCTCCTACAATGAGCAGTTCTTC. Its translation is CASSPSWAGSLSYNEQFF.

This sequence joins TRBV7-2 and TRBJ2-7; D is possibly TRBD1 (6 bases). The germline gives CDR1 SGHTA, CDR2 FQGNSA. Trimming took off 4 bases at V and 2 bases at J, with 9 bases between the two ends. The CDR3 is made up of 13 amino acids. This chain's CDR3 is CASSSDSPYEQYF. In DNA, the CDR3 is TGTGCCAGCAGCTCGGACAGCCCCTACGAGCAGTACTTC.